The rows below give T cell receptor beta chains drawn from one sample of a study of blood T cell repertoires in COVID-19. TCRdb keeps only in-frame clones here, not all; method: immunoSEQ multiplex PCR. The sample lists under 200,000 clones, roughly 82% occurring once. Sequencing was done on a sample of PBMCs or T cells enriched from blood (not recorded which). These receptors were obtained from a man aged 35-49 years with acute COVID-19. CDR3s include the opening cysteine and the closing phenylalanine or tryptophan. A D gene is named only where the DNA matches it firmly. For some rows the clone size is stated as once, few or many, or as a class when expanded; others skip it.

J gene	D gene	V gene	clone size	CDR3 protein	CDR3 DNA
TRBJ2-2	.	TRBV29-1	.	CSVDRGNTGELFF	TGCAGCGTTGACAGGGGCAACACCGGGGAGCTGTTTTTT
TRBJ2-1	TRBD2	TRBV7-3	.	CASSLMPSGENEQFF	TGTGCCAGCAGCTTAATGCCTAGCGGGGAAAATGAGCAGTTCTTC
TRBJ2-1	.	TRBV12-3/TRBV12-4	.	CASSPPGTQFF	TGTGCCAGCAGCCCGCCCGGTACGCAGTTCTTC
TRBJ2-2	TRBD2	TRBV10-1	.	CASRPSGSLGLNTGELFF	TGCGCCAGCAGGCCTAGCGGATCCTTGGGCCTGAACACCGGGGAGCTGTTTTTT
TRBJ1-5	TRBD1	TRBV19	once	CASSTTGGNQPQHF	TGTGCCAGTAGTACCACAGGGGGGAATCAGCCCCAGCATTTT
TRBJ2-1	.	TRBV30	.	CAWSLRGITYNEQFF	TGTGCCTGGAGTCTGAGGGGGATCACCTACAATGAGCAGTTCTTC
TRBJ1-1	.	TRBV2	.	CAGAGLLSGTEAFF	TGTGCCGGGGCAGGCCTATTATCCGGAACTGAAGCTTTCTTT
TRBJ2-1	.	TRBV3-1/TRBV3-2	once	CASSGRSYNEQFF	TGTGCCAGCAGCGGGCGCTCCTACAATGAGCAGTTCTTC
TRBJ1-1	.	TRBV7-2	.	CASSRAGTLNTEAFF	TGTGCCAGCAGCAGAGCAGGGACTTTGAACACTGAAGCTTTCTTT
TRBJ2-7	.	TRBV5-1	.	CASSLDSGFSYEQYF	TGCGCCAGCAGCTTGGATTCAGGCTTTTCCTACGAGCAGTACTTC
TRBJ1-4	.	TRBV18	.	CASSRNRDNEKLFF	TGTGCCAGCTCACGAAACAGGGACAATGAAAAACTGTTTTTT
TRBJ2-2	TRBD2	TRBV25-1	.	CASSAGLAGGELFF	TGTGCCAGCAGTGCCGGACTAGCTGGCGGGGAGCTGTTTTTT
TRBJ1-1	TRBD1	TRBV29-1	once	CSVHRGRGTEAFF	TGCAGCGTTCACAGGGGGCGCGGGACTGAAGCTTTCTTT
TRBJ2-3	TRBD2	TRBV5-1	.	CASSRGSSGSTDTQYF	TGCGCCAGCAGCCGCGGGAGTAGCGGAAGCACAGATACGCAGTATTTT
TRBJ2-1	TRBD2	TRBV11-2	.	CASSELAGRYNEQFF	TGTGCCAGCAGCGAGCTAGCGGGCCGCTACAATGAGCAGTTCTTC
TRBJ2-7	TRBD2	TRBV9	.	CASSPQREVIDEQYF	TGTGCCAGCAGCCCACAGCGGGAGGTAATTGACGAGCAGTACTTC
TRBJ1-4	.	TRBV25-1	.	CASSDLTGGLNEKLFF	TGTGCCAGCAGTGACCTAACCGGGGGGCTGAATGAAAAACTGTTTTTT
TRBJ2-5	TRBD2	TRBV19	few	CASSTQTSGNQETQYF	TGTGCCAGTAGTACCCAGACTAGCGGGAACCAAGAGACCCAGTACTTC
TRBJ2-7	TRBD2	TRBV7-9	.	CASSPKTSGSYEQYF	TGTGCCAGCAGCCCGAAGACTAGCGGGAGCTACGAGCAGTACTTC
TRBJ1-2	.	TRBV14	.	CASSQIYGDYGYTF	TGTGCCAGCAGCCAAATTTACGGGGACTATGGCTACACCTTC
TRBJ2-3	.	TRBV28	few	CASSLGQLTDTQYF	TGTGCCAGCAGCCTCGGACAGCTCACAGATACGCAGTATTTT
TRBJ1-1	.	TRBV9	.	CASSALGDTEAFF	TGTGCCAGCAGCGCGTTAGGGGACACTGAAGCTTTCTTT
TRBJ2-5	.	TRBV29-1	.	CSVEYQQDQETQYF	TGCAGCGTTGAATATCAACAGGACCAAGAGACCCAGTACTTC
TRBJ2-2	.	TRBV28	.	CASSFIGDTGELFF	TGTGCCAGCAGTTTCATCGGGGACACCGGGGAGCTGTTTTTT
TRBJ2-3	.	TRBV11-2	.	CASSPDLRGVSDF	TGTGCCAGCAGCCCCGACCTACGGGGAGTTTCTGATTTT
TRBJ2-3	.	TRBV27	.	CASGSTRGLGDTQYF	TGTGCCAGCGGGTCGACTAGGGGTTTAGGAGATACGCAGTATTTT
TRBJ2-2	.	TRBV4-1	.	CASSQHPLGNTGELFF	TGCGCCAGCAGCCAACACCCGCTAGGCAACACCGGGGAGCTGTTTTTT
TRBJ1-6	.	TRBV5-1	.	CASSLESAAGNSPLHF	TGCGCCAGCAGCTTGGAGTCCGCGGCAGGGAATTCACCCCTCCACTTT
TRBJ1-4	.	TRBV5-1	once	CASSLGQGEQLFF	TGCGCCAGCAGCTTGGGGCAGGGTGAACAACTGTTTTTT
TRBJ2-7	.	TRBV11-2	.	CASSLVPSSYEQYF	TGTGCCAGCAGCTTAGTTCCGAGCTCCTACGAGCAGTACTTC
TRBJ1-2	TRBD1	TRBV9	.	CASSSRDRGPIQGYTF	TGTGCCAGCAGCTCCCGGGACAGGGGTCCAATCCAGGGCTACACCTTC
TRBJ1-6	.	TRBV13	.	CASSLVGNSPLHF	TGTGCCAGCAGCTTAGTGGGCAATTCACCCCTCCACTTT
TRBJ1-5	.	TRBV28	.	CASRQYSNQPQHF	TGTGCCAGCAGACAGTATAGCAATCAGCCCCAGCATTTT
TRBJ2-7	.	TRBV6-5	.	CASSYSAGREQYF	TGTGCCAGCAGTTACTCGGCAGGGCGCGAGCAGTACTTC
TRBJ1-1	TRBD1	TRBV28	.	CASSTPGTGWVPEAFF	TGTGCCAGCAGCACCCCCGGGACAGGGTGGGTGCCTGAAGCTTTCTTT
TRBJ2-7	TRBD2	TRBV15	.	CATSREPSGRYEQYF	TGTGCCACCAGCAGAGAACCTAGCGGGAGGTACGAGCAGTACTTC
TRBJ2-7	.	TRBV7-2	.	CASSNYREYEQYF	TGTGCCAGCAGCAACTACAGGGAGTACGAGCAGTACTTC
TRBJ1-5	.	TRBV19	.	CASSSLQGFNQPQHF	TGTGCCAGTAGTAGCCTCCAGGGATTCAATCAGCCCCAGCATTTT
TRBJ2-7	.	TRBV7-9	few	CASSLAQGTSEQYF	TGTGCCAGCAGCTTAGCGCAGGGGACGAGCGAGCAGTACTTC
TRBJ2-7	.	TRBV21-1	once	CASRPRGGRNYEQYF	TGTGCCAGCAGGCCGAGGGGCGGGAGGAACTACGAGCAGTACTTC
TRBJ2-7	.	TRBV28	.	CASSFISRGQYF	TGTGCCAGCAGTTTTATCTCCCGGGGGCAGTACTTC
TRBJ2-7	TRBD2	TRBV27	once	CASSLHGTKEQYF	TGTGCCAGCAGTCTCCATGGGACTAAGGAGCAGTACTTC
TRBJ2-1	.	TRBV5-1	many	CASTTSPQFHNEQFF	TGCGCCAGCACGACTTCGCCCCAGTTCCACAATGAGCAGTTCTTC
TRBJ2-7	.	TRBV6-2/TRBV6-3	.	CASSFRTYEQYF	TGTGCCAGCAGTTTCAGGACCTACGAGCAGTACTTC